Shown below are 11 T cell receptor beta chains from a single sample sequenced in a study of graft-versus-host responses after intestinal transplantation. This table comes from immunoSEQ multiplex PCR, and its TCRdb copy is limited to in-frame clones, with some not included. The sample consists of roughly 96,000 clones, around 90% of them appearing once. No antigen has been identified for these receptors. The sequencing used unstimulated CD8+ T cells sorted from spleen or lymph node cells, collected before intestinal transplant. These receptors originate from a human donor who received an intestinal transplant.

The sample holds one count of this clone. V is TRBV7-9 and J is TRBJ2-1; tentative D call: TRBD2 (5 bases). The CDR3 consists of 14 residues. Germline V CDR1 and CDR2: SEHNR, FQNEAQ (reference sequence). V was shortened by 10 bases and J by 4 bases, with 17 bases between the two germline ends. The CDR3 protein is CATLLGGGYNEQFF. Written as DNA, the CDR3 is TGTGCCACCCTACTCGGAGGCGGGTACAATGAGCAGTTCTTC.

The chain carries TRBV28 and TRBJ2-3; D might be TRBD1 (5 bases). V lost 6 bases and J lost 6, with 13 bases in between. Looked up from germline, CDR1 is MDHEN and CDR2 is SYDVKM. The CDR3 extends over 13 amino acids. The CDR3 region has the DNA TGTGCCAGCAGCGCAGGGCCCAGGGATACGCAGTATTTT. This sequence encodes CASSAGPRDTQYF.

This sequence joins TRBV19 and TRBJ1-2, with D unresolved. V shed 5 bases and J shed 0 bases, with 7 bases lying between them. The CDR3 spans 13 residues. In germline, CDR1 is LNHDA, CDR2 SQIVND (reference sequence). CDR3 region: CASSWQSNYGYTF. The CDR3 DNA reads TGTGCCAGTAGTTGGCAGTCTAACTATGGCTACACCTTC.

The CDR3 DNA reads TGTGCCAGCAGCATAGCGGGGGCCTACGAGCAGTACTTC. It specifies CASSIAGAYEQYF. This chain uses TRBV11-2 with TRBJ2-7, with TRBD2 matching over 9 bases. The germline gives CDR1 SGHAT, CDR2 FQNNGV. The CDR3 totals 13 residues. With V trimmed by 5 bases and J by 2 bases, 1 base remained unmatched.

The chain recombines TRBV7-6 with TRBJ2-3; D ambiguous. CDR3 length: 15 residues. Deletions cut 1 base from V and 2 bases from J, with 10 bases between. The V gene's germline CDR1 is SGHVS and CDR2 FNYEAQ. The CDR3 DNA reads TGTGCCAGCAGCTTAGAAATGGCACCCACAGATACGCAGTATTTT. This sequence encodes CASSLEMAPTDTQYF.

The chain couples TRBV11-2 to TRBJ1-1; 8 positions agree with TRBD1. CDR1 is SGHAT and CDR2 is FQNNGV in the germline V gene. This CDR3 is built from 12 residues. Trimming at V came to 8 bases and at J to 4 bases, leaving 3 bases not matched to a gene. The CDR3 DNA reads TGTGCCAGCTTAACAGGGGGCACTGAAGCTTTCTTT. Residues: CASLTGGTEAFF.

The chain carries TRBV9 and TRBJ2-1; 7 positions match TRBD2. CDR1 and CDR2 (germline): SGDLS, YYNGEE. This CDR3 spans 19 amino acids. The V segment lost 3 bases and the J segment 0 bases; nucleotides outside the gene matches: 15. The chain's CDR3 is CASSARTRMGWSSYNEQFF. For the CDR3, the DNA is TGTGCCAGCAGCGCAAGGACTAGAATGGGTTGGAGCTCCTACAATGAGCAGTTCTTC. The full variable domain, its missing parts supplied by reference TRBV9 and TRBJ2-1, is DSGVTQTPKHLITATGQRVTLRCSPRSGDLSVYWYQQSLDQGLQFLIQYYNGEERAKGNILERFSAQQFPDLHSELNLSSLELGDSALYFCASSARTRMGWSSYNEQFFGPGTRLTVL.

This clone was detected only once. V usage is TRBV5-4 and J usage is TRBJ1-1; the D gene is possibly TRBD1 (6 bases). Germline CDR1 and CDR2: SGHNT and YYREEE (reference sequence). The V end was cut by 4 bases, the J end by 0 bases, with 16 bases between. CDR3 length: 16 amino acids. The CDR3 region is CASSPGEANMNTEAFF. CDR3 sequence (DNA): TGTGCCAGCAGCCCAGGGGAAGCCAACATGAACACTGAAGCTTTCTTT.

The chain couples TRBV27 to TRBJ2-1; TRBD2 matches at 9 bases. Germline-derived CDR1 and CDR2 are MNHEY and SMNVEV (reference sequence). J gave up 8 bases and V 0 bases, and 20 bases lay outside the gene matches. The CDR3 loop spans 20 amino acids. The CDR3 protein is CASSLSKALWLAGRVDEQFF. The CDR3 bases are TGTGCCAGCAGTTTATCGAAGGCTCTTTGGCTAGCGGGGAGAGTAGATGAGCAGTTCTTC.

The rearrangement uses TRBV19 and TRBJ1-1; D is possibly TRBD1 (5 bases). Germline V gives CDR1 LNHDA, CDR2 SQIVND (reference sequence). Trimming took off 7 bases at V and 7 bases at J, with 19 bases between the two ends. The CDR3 consists of 14 residues. In DNA, the CDR3 is TGTGCCAGTACCCCTCAGGGTCCGCGGGGTGAAGCTTTCTTT. It encodes CASTPQGPRGEAFF.

This chain connects TRBV7-9 to TRBJ1-1, with D tentatively TRBD1 (6 bases). The CDR3 spans 14 residues. Germline CDR1 is SEHNR and CDR2 is FQNEAQ (reference sequence). V gave up 5 bases and J gave up 1 base, with 11 bases separating them. The CDR3: CASSPGTPNTEAFF. CDR3 nucleotide sequence: TGTGCCAGCAGCCCCGGGACACCGAACACTGAAGCTTTCTTT. Complete variable domain (other parts from reference TRBV7-9 and TRBJ1-1): DTGVSQNPRHKITKRGQNVTFRCDPISEHNRLYWYRQTLGQGPEFLTYFQNEAQLEKSRLLSDRFSAERPKGSFSTLEIQRTEQGDSAMYLCASSPGTPNTEAFFGQGTRLTVV.